This T cell receptor beta chain was found in a study of shared clonotypes between healthy human individuals. Study results and limitations: Non-shared clonotypes had lower generation probabilities than clonotypes shared by all four sorted-subset donors.

A word on this clone: The target antigen is unknown.

Profiling relied on immunoSEQ multiplex PCR, and the TCRdb table lists in-frame clones only, not all of them. This sample has around 2,000,000 clones, with more than 85% found just once. CD8 cells classed as naive were CD45RO-negative and positively selected for CCR7, excluding terminally differentiated effector memory CD45RA+ cells. Germline V gene lookup returns CDR1 SNHLY and CDR2 FYNNEI. The CDR3 contains 13 residues. With 8 bases removed from V and 5 bases from J, the gap between germline ends came to 16 bases. This TCR was sampled from a young man in good health. Some clones in this sample may be carry-over from other donors' samples. The chain carries TRBV2 and TRBJ2-7, with unresolved D. Material: naive CD8+ T cells from PBMCs. The CDR3 DNA follows: TGTGCCAGCTCCGTGCCCATTATGGACGAGCAGTACTTC. Amino acids: CASSVPIMDEQYF.